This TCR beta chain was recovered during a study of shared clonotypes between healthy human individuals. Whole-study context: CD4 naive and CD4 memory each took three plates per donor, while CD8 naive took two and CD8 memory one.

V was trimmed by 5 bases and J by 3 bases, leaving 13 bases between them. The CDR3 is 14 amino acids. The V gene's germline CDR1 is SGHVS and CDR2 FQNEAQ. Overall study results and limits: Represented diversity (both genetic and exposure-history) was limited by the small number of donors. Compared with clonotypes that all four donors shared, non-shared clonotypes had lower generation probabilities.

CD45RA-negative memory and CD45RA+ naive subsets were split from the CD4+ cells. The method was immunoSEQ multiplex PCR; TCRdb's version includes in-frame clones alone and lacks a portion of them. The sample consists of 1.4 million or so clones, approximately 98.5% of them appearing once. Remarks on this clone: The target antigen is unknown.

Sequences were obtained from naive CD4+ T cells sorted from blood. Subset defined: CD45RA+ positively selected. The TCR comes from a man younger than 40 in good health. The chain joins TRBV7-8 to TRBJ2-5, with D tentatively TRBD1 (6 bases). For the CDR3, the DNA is TGTGCCAGCAGCGGACGACAGGTTAAAGAGACCCAGTACTTC. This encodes CASSGRQVKETQYF.